The 18 T cell receptor beta chains below all came from one sample that was sequenced in a study of cytomegalovirus exposure and HLA in healthy donors. PCR used 60 Vbeta primers and 13 Jbeta primers. The protocol was immunoSEQ multiplex PCR, while the TCRdb copy is restricted to in-frame clones and leaves out a portion. Of roughly 120,000 clones in the sample, just under 70% were seen once. Sequenced: PBMCs. The origin of the receptors is a woman aged 65 to 85 in good health and CMV-seropositive.

This clone appeared a few times. The chain carries TRBV13 and TRBJ2-3; 11 nucleotides match TRBD2. Looked up from germline, CDR1 is PRHDT and CDR2 is FYEKMQ (reference sequence). J gave up 2 bases and V 6 bases, and 4 bases lay outside the gene matches. The CDR3 length is 15 residues. CDR3 DNA sequence: TGTGCCAGCAGGCCTAGCGGGGGGCCCACAGATACGCAGTATTTT. Translation: CASRPSGGPTDTQYF.

This clone was detected only a few times. V is TRBV19 and J is TRBJ1-2; 7 nucleotides agree with TRBD1. There are 13 residues in the CDR3. Germline CDR1 and CDR2: LNHDA and SQIVND (reference sequence). J was trimmed by 6 bases and V by 5 bases; bases with no gene match: 6. CDR3 bases: TGTGCCAGTAGTGGGGGACAGCGACATGGCTACACCTTC. Protein: CASSGGQRHGYTF.

The chain is built from TRBV2 and TRBJ2-5, with D perhaps matching TRBD2 (5 bases). The CDR3 consists of 15 residues. Germline CDR1 and CDR2: SNHLY and FYNNEI. Trimming left V 4 bases short and J 5 bases short, with 17 bases between. The CDR3 region has the DNA TGTGCCAGCAGTGTATCGGTGGGCCGCGGGGAGACCCAGTACTTC. It encodes CASSVSVGRGETQYF.

The chain couples TRBV30 to TRBJ1-2; D remains unclear. The CDR3 is 12 amino acids. Germline V gives CDR1 GTSNPN, CDR2 SVGIG (reference sequence). Trimming removed 8 bases at V and 2 bases at J, with 12 bases between. As DNA, the CDR3 is TGTGCCAACACGGTAGCAAACTATGGCTACACCTTC. Translated, it gives CANTVANYGYTF.

The chain joins TRBV19 to TRBJ1-1; TRBD1 aligns across 7 bases. Unmatched junction bases numbered 12, after V lost 8 bases and J lost 3 bases. The CDR3 covers 15 residues. Per the germline V gene, CDR1 is LNHDA and CDR2 is SQIVND (reference sequence). The CDR3 loop reads CASVWDSTVYTEAFF. In DNA form, the CDR3 reads TGTGCCAGTGTCTGGGACAGTACGGTCTACACTGAAGCTTTCTTT.

CDR3 in amino acids: CAISESTAMNTEAFF. CDR3 DNA: TGTGCCATCAGTGAGTCGACAGCCATGAACACTGAAGCTTTCTTT. The chain carries TRBV10-3 and TRBJ1-1, with a tentative D call TRBD1 (5 bases). This CDR3 comprises 15 residues. CDR1 and CDR2 from the germline V gene are ENHRY and SYGVKD. V lost 0 bases and J 0 bases, leaving 8 bases between the germline ends.

The CDR3 DNA reads TGCGCCAGCAGTGAATCTAGTTCGGGAAGAGGTGAGCAGTTCTTC. This sequence encodes CASSESSSGRGEQFF. The chain links TRBV10-1 to TRBJ2-1; D perhaps matches TRBD2 (5 bases). Trimming took off 3 bases at V and 9 bases at J, with 18 bases between the two ends. Germline CDR1 and CDR2: WNHNN and SYGVQD (reference sequence). CDR3 length: 15 residues.

J is TRBJ2-7 and V is TRBV2; D is perhaps TRBD1 (5 bases). This CDR3 region has 13 residues. V was trimmed by 10 bases and J by 5 bases, leaving 18 bases between them. In germline, CDR1 is SNHLY, CDR2 FYNNEI. The CDR3 protein is CATNRIARDEQYF. The CDR3 region has the DNA TGTGCCACCAACAGGATCGCCCGAGACGAGCAGTACTTC.

The rearrangement uses TRBV28 and TRBJ2-7; D is unresolved. This CDR3 contains 15 residues. The V and J ends lost 6 bases and 2 bases respectively, with 17 bases between them. Germline V gene lookup returns CDR1 MDHEN and CDR2 SYDVKM. The CDR3 is CASSLGAPLPYEQYF. CDR3 DNA: TGTGCCAGCAGCCTAGGAGCCCCTCTGCCCTACGAGCAGTACTTC.

V gene TRBV13 combines with J gene TRBJ2-1, with D perhaps matching TRBD2 (5 bases). The CDR3 has 13 amino acids. With 5 bases removed from V and 12 bases from J, the gap between germline ends came to 17 bases. CDR1 is PRHDT, CDR2 FYEKMQ, per germline (reference sequence). The CDR3 reads CASSPRVGSGQFF. The CDR3, as DNA: TGTGCCAGCAGCCCGCGTGTGGGGAGTGGGCAGTTCTTC.

The chain has TRBV19 and TRBJ1-5; no firm D call. Looked up from germline, CDR1 is LNHDA and CDR2 is SQIVND (reference sequence). This CDR3 comprises 15 residues. V was shortened by 5 bases and J by 1 base, with 12 bases between the two germline ends. The CDR3 DNA reads TGTGCCAGTAGTTCGGTTGAGGGAAGCAATCAGCCCCAGCATTTT. Its translation: CASSSVEGSNQPQHF.

The V and J genes are TRBV15 and TRBJ1-4; no clear D gene. Trimming removed 5 bases from V and 0 bases from J, with 7 bases in between. The CDR3 has 14 residues. Looked up from germline, CDR1 is LNHNV and CDR2 is YYDKDF (reference sequence). This CDR3 reads CATSGAATNEKLFF. The CDR3 DNA reads TGTGCCACCAGCGGAGCTGCAACTAATGAAAAACTGTTTTTT.

The J gene is TRBJ2-1, the V gene TRBV30; D may be TRBD2 (5 bases). With 2 bases removed from V and 4 bases from J, the gap between germline ends came to 12 bases. The CDR3 covers 14 residues. Germline V gene sequence: CDR1 GTSNPN, CDR2 SVGIG (reference sequence). CDR3 in amino acids: CAWSKGGQYNEQFF. The CDR3 DNA follows: TGTGCCTGGAGTAAGGGCGGGCAGTACAATGAGCAGTTCTTC.

V usage is TRBV6-5 and J usage is TRBJ1-2, with 11 bases identical to TRBD1. Germline CDR1 and CDR2: MNHEY and SVGAGI. V lost 2 bases and J lost 6; bases outside the gene matches: 2. This CDR3 has 14 amino acids. For the CDR3, the DNA is TGTGCCAGCAGTTACACGGGACAGGGGGATGGCTACACCTTC. Protein sequence: CASSYTGQGDGYTF.

J is TRBJ2-3 and V is TRBV28; tentative D call: TRBD1 (6 bases). The V end lost 4 bases, the J end lost 5 bases, and 13 bases lay between the germline ends. Germline V gene sequence: CDR1 MDHEN, CDR2 SYDVKM. The CDR3 is made up of 14 amino acids. CDR3 DNA: TGTGCCAGCAGTTCAGGACAGATAGGAGATACGCAGTATTTT. This gives the protein CASSSGQIGDTQYF.

The V gene is TRBV19, the J gene TRBJ1-1, with 7 bases matching TRBD1. J was trimmed by 0 bases and V by 7 bases; bases with no gene match: 5. The CDR3 length is 14 residues. Germline CDR1 reads LNHDA; CDR2 reads SQIVND (reference sequence). The CDR3 sequence is CASIPGQLNTEAFF. In DNA form, the CDR3 reads TGTGCCAGTATCCCGGGACAGCTGAACACTGAAGCTTTCTTT.

The CDR3 region is CASSYSGQVASRPLHF. In DNA form, the CDR3 reads TGTGCCAGCAGTTACTCGGGACAGGTAGCTAGTCGGCCCCTCCACTTT. The chain combines TRBV6-5 with TRBJ1-6; 8 bases are a match to TRBD1. CDR3 size: 16 residues. Looked up from germline, CDR1 is MNHEY and CDR2 is SVGAGI. V lost 0 bases, J lost 13 bases, and 11 bases stayed unmatched.

This chain links TRBV10-2 with TRBJ2-7; 11 positions agree with TRBD2. CDR3 size: 15 residues. Germline V CDR1 and CDR2: WSHSY, SAAADI. The V segment lost 4 bases and the J segment 2 bases; nucleotides outside the gene matches: 4. CDR3 sequence (DNA): TGCGCCAGCAGTGGGGGACTAGCGGCAACCTACGAGCAGTACTTC. Protein: CASSGGLAATYEQYF.